These 14 T cell receptor beta chains came from one sample sequenced in a study of CXCR3-negative and CXCR3-positive naive CD8 T cells (dated by TCRdb to the late 2010s). Instrument used: NextSeq 550. The Human TCR Profiling Kit (MiLaboratory) was used to make UMI-labeled 5' RACE TRB cDNA libraries. TCRdb reanalyzed the reads, keeping one entry per CDR3 protein sequence and omitting DNA. Per the sample table, the count is 70,000 to 100,000 distinct CDR3 sequences. Of the sample, 0.85% to 1.4% is held by the ten largest clones. The material sequenced was naive CXCR3- CD8+ T cells from blood. Per the publication, the cell subset or site label means: CD45RO-CCR7+CD27+CD95- naive CD8+ T cells lacking CXCR3 (TNR3-). The origin of the receptors is a human donor in good health. Some clones in this sample may be carry-over from other donors' samples.

This chain connects TRBV29-1 to TRBJ1-1. The CDR3 has 12 amino acids. The germline V gene has CDR1 SQVTM and CDR2 ANQGSEA. The CDR3: CSVQGSSTEAFF. The full variable domain, in which reference TRBV29-1 and TRBJ1-1 provide the parts outside the CDR3, is SAVISQKPSRDICQRGTSLTIQCQVDSQVTMMFWYRQQPGQSLTLIATANQGSEATYESGFVIDKFPISRPNLTFSTLTVSNMSPEDSSIYLCSVQGSSTEAFFGQGTRLTVV.

The V call is TRBV6-5, the J call TRBJ2-1; TCRdb calls TRBD2, which cannot be checked without DNA. The germline CDR1 and CDR2 sequences are MNHEY and SVGAGI. CDR3 size: 18 residues. The CDR3 protein is CASTPGLAGSSSYNEQFF.

The CDR3 loop reads CASSLSTGGDEQFF. The chain uses TRBV28 and TRBJ2-1; TCRdb names TRBD1, which stays unverified in the absence of DNA. Germline lookup yields CDR1 MDHEN and CDR2 SYDVKM. CDR3 size: 14 residues.

V is TRBV10-3 and J is TRBJ1-2; there is no DNA to check the TCRdb D call of TRBD1. This CDR3 contains 12 residues. CDR1 and CDR2 from the germline V gene are ENHRY and SYGVKD. The CDR3 sequence is CAITEDRDGYTF.

The V call is TRBV5-1, the J call TRBJ2-7. CDR1 SGHRS and CDR2 YFSETQ come from the germline V gene. The CDR3 contains 14 residues. CDR3 region: CASSVGQGIHEQYF.

The chain joins TRBV28 to TRBJ1-2. Per the germline V gene, CDR1 is MDHEN and CDR2 is SYDVKM. The CDR3 loop spans 15 amino acids. CDR3 residues: CASRTSGEGNNGYTF.

J is TRBJ2-3 and V is TRBV7-2; with no DNA, the TCRdb D assignment of TRBD1 cannot be verified. The germline V gene has CDR1 SGHTA and CDR2 FQGNSA. CDR3 length equals 16 residues. CDR3 sequence: CASSYVGGYSTDTQYF. The full variable domain, completed using reference TRBV7-2 and TRBJ2-3, is GAGVSQSPSNKVTEKGKDVELRCDPISGHTALYWYRQSLGQGLEFLIYFQGNSAPDKSGLPSDRFSAERTGGSVSTLTIQRTQQEDSAVYLCASSYVGGYSTDTQYFGPGTRLTVL.

The rearrangement joins TRBV7-7 to TRBJ2-1; checking the TCRdb D call of TRBD2 is not possible without DNA. The length of the CDR3 is 14 residues. The germline V gene encodes CDR1 SSHAT and CDR2 FNYEAQ (reference sequence). The CDR3 protein is CASSLGGLAREQFF.

The gene calls are TRBV6-5 and TRBJ2-1; with no DNA, the TCRdb D assignment of TRBD1 cannot be verified. This CDR3 comprises 14 residues. Germline V gene sequence: CDR1 MNHEY, CDR2 SVGAGI. CDR3 protein: CASSLFTGAAEQFF.

The chain combines TRBV2 with TRBJ2-4; TCRdb calls TRBD2, which cannot be checked without DNA. This CDR3 has 20 residues. CDR1 is SNHLY and CDR2 is FYNNEI in the germline V gene. The CDR3: CASSEAGSGRPAGSSHIQYF.

The V and J genes are TRBV28 and TRBJ2-5. The germline CDR1 and CDR2 sequences are MDHEN and SYDVKM. The CDR3 spans 12 residues. The CDR3 reads CASSYSPKTQYF.

The chain has TRBV7-9 and TRBJ2-7. There are 12 residues in the CDR3. The germline V gene encodes CDR1 SEHNR and CDR2 FQNEAQ (reference sequence). CDR3 protein: CASSLARNEQYF.

The J gene is TRBJ2-5, the V gene TRBV27. CDR1 is MNHEY and CDR2 is SMNVEV in the germline V gene (reference sequence). The CDR3 is 13 amino acids. The CDR3: CASSYLGEETQYF.

The CDR3 sequence is CATSWDSANYGYTF. This sequence joins TRBV12-3 or TRBV12-4 and TRBJ1-2; the D gene TCRdb calls, TRBD1, cannot be checked with no DNA. The CDR3 loop spans 14 amino acids.